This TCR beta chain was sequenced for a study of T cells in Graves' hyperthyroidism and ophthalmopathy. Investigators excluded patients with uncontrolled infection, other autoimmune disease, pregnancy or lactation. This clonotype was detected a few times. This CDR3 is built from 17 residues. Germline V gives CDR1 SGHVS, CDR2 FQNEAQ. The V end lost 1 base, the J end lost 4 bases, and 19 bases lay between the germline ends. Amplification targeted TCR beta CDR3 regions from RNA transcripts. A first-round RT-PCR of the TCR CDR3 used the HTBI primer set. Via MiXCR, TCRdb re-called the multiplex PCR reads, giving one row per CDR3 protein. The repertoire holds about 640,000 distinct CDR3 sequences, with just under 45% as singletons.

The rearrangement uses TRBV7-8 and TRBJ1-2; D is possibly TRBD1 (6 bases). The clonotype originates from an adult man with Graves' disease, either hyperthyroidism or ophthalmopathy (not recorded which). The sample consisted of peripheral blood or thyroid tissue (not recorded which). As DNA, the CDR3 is TGTGCCAGCAGCTTAGGGTCCCCCACAGGGACGGCCTATGGCTACACCTTC. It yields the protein CASSLGSPTGTAYGYTF.